This TCR beta chain was recovered during a study of blood T cell repertoires in COVID-19 (dated by TCRdb to about 2020). With respect to the entire study: The collaborator samples originated in the United States, Italy and Spain and spanned the acute and convalescent phases of COVID-19. Deeply sampled blood TCRbeta repertoires from subjects exposed to, actively infected with, or recovered from COVID-19 were included in the dataset. The prospective study material was composed of cDNA or gDNA derived from T cells, B-cell-depleted T cells, or PBMCs. The repertoires were released in a freely available public database intended as a resource for research on the immune response to SARS-CoV-2. Samples were obtained from the ongoing ImmuneRACE study (first 160 participants) and from some 1,200 subjects provided by 6 global collaborators. HLA class I and class II types, where available, came from metadata supplied by the sample provider rather than from assay-based typing. The sample metadata nearly always contained a de-identified subject ID, COVID-19 status, age in years and sex.

The germline ends are 9 bases apart after V is trimmed by 1 base and J by 2 bases. Counted from cysteine to phenylalanine, this CDR3 has 14 amino acids. Solely the CDR3 DNA is kept, with 42 bases framed from the first base. Per the germline V gene, SGHTA is the CDR1 and FQGNSA is the CDR2. Concerning this clone itself: Its antigen has not been determined. No base-level quality is on record; no much larger clone is a single base apart.

Participants in the prospective study were enrolled through a virtual design, were aged roughly 18 to 90 years, and lived in some 24 United States geographic areas. In the prospective study, cohorts were assigned on the basis of participant-reported clinical history obtained from a screening survey and a study questionnaire. Each participant in the prospective study had whole blood, serum and a nasopharyngeal or oropharyngeal swab collected by mobile phlebotomists. Additional blood draws and questionnaires over an approximately two-month period could optionally be provided by prospective study participants. Prospective study blood samples were shipped either frozen or at room temperature before DNA extraction. TCRbeta CDR3 regions were amplified from genomic DNA using the immunoSEQ Assay, a bias-controlled multiplex PCR. As for the original processing: Within the assay, amplification of reference gene primers was used to estimate how many nucleated cells each sample contained. To quantify the absolute abundance of each unique TCRbeta CDR3 rearrangement, sequence reads were collapsed and filtered. Productive Simpson clonality was computed per sample as the square root of Simpson's diversity index over productive rearrangements. TCRdb took this table from immuneACCESS and kept in-frame rearrangements with V and J called. Such tables lack part of the clones; where checked against another copy, unresolved V genes explain under half of the gap, and the rest is unexplained. V and J calls plus clone size are reproduced from that table; the DNA served to infer D and trimming. Recorded for this sample are about 270,000 clones; about nine tenths of them occurred a single time. 4.1% of the sample rests with the top ten.

Study-wide conclusions, independent of this receptor: Clinical and demographic metadata were provided uncurated, with the amount varying by source and participant.

Sequencing was performed on PBMCs or T cells enriched from blood (not recorded which). Recombination joined TRBV7-2 with TRBJ2-7; no D gene can be assigned with confidence. This receptor was taken from a woman younger than 45 with acute COVID-19. CDR3 protein: CASSLGPGTYEQYF. The DNA sequence reads TGTGCCAGCAGCTTAGGCCCGGGTACCTACGAGCAGTACTTC.